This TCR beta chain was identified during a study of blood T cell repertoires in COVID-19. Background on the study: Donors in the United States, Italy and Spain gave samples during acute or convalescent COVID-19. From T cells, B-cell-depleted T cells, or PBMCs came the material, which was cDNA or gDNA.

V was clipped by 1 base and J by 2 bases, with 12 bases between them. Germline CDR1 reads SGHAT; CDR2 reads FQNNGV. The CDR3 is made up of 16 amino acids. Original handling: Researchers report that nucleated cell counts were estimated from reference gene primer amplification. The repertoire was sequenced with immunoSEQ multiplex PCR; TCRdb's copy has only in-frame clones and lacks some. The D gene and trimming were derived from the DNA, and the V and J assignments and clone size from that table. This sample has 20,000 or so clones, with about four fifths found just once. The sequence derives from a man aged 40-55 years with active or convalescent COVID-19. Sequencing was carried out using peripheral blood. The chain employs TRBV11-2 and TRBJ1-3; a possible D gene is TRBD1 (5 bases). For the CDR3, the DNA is TGTGCCAGCAGCTTAGTGGTCAGGGAAGCTGGAAACACCATATATTTT. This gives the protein CASSLVVREAGNTIYF.